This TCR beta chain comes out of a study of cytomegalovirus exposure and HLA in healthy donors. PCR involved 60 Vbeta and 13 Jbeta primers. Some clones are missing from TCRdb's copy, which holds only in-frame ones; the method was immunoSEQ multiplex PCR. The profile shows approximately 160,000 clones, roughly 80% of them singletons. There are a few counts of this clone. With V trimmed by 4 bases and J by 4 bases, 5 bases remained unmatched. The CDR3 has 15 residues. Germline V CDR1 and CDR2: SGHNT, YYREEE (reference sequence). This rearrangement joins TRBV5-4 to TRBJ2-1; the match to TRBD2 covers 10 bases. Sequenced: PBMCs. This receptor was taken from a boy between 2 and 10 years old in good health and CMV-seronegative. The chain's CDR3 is CASSTGTSVYNEQFF. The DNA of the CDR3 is TGTGCCAGCAGCACAGGGACTAGCGTGTACAATGAGCAGTTCTTC. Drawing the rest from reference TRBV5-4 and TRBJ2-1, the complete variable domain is ETGVTQSPTHLIKTRGQQVTLRCSSQSGHNTVSWYQQALGQGPQFIFQYYREEENGRGNFPPRFSGLQFPNYSSELNVNALELDDSALYLCASSTGTSVYNEQFFGPGTRLTVL.